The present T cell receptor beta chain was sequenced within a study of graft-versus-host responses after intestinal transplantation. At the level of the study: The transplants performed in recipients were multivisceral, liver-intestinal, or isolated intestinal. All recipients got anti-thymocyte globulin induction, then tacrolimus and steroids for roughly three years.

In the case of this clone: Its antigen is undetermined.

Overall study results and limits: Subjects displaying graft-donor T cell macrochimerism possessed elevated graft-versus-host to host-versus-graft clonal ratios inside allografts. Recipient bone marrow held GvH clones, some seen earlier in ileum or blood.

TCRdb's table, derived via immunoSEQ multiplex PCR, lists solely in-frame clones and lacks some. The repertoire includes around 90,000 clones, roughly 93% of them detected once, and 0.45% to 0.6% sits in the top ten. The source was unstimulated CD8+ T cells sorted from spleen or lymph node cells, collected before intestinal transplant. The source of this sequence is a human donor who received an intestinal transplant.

Written as DNA, the CDR3 is TGTGCCAGCAGCCCCCCAGGCTGGAAGGACTACACCTTC. Protein: CASSPPGWKDYTF. The chain joins TRBV5-6 to TRBJ1-2; no firm D call. The germline V gene encodes CDR1 SGHDT and CDR2 YYEEEE. V lost 4 bases, J lost 10 bases, and 17 bases lay in between. There are 13 residues in the CDR3.